This T cell receptor (beta chain) was retrieved from a study of PD-1 blockade in classical Hodgkin lymphoma. Study results and limitations: Nivolumab starters within 1 year of ASCT were excluded.

Each and every patient relapsed after autologous stem cell transplantation, and patients got differing brentuximab vedotin exposure. Measured with immunoSEQ multiplex PCR; TCRdb has only the in-frame clones, and not every one. The profile covers over 20,000 clones, with just over 85% appearing a single time and roughly 2.5% taken by the ten largest. Trimming left V 0 bases short and J 3 bases short, with 10 bases between. This CDR3 has 14 residues. CDR1 and CDR2 from the germline V gene are SGHRS and YFSETQ. This clone was seen a few times. The antigen remains undetermined. This chain connects TRBV5-1 to TRBJ2-7; tentative D call: TRBD1 (6 bases). This clonotype was sampled from a human donor with classical Hodgkin lymphoma. The source was peripheral blood mononuclear cells (PBMCs), collected at baseline. CDR3 coding DNA: TGCGCCAGCAGCTTGGTACAGGGTAGCTACGAGCAGTACTTC. Protein sequence: CASSLVQGSYEQYF.